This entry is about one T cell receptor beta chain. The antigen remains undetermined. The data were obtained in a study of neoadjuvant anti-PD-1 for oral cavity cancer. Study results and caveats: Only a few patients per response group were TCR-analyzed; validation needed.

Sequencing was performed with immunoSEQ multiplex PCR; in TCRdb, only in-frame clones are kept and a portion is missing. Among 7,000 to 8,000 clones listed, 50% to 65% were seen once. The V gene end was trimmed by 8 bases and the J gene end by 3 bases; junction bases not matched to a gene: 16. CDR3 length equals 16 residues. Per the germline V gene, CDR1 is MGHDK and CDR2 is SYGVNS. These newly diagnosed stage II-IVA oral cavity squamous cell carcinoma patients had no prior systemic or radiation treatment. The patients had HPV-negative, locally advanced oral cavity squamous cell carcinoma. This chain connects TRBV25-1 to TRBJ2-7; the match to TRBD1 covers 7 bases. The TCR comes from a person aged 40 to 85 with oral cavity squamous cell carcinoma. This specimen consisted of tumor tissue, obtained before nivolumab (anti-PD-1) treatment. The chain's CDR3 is CASSRDSSSGIYEQYF. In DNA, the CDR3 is TGTGCCAGCTCTCGGGACAGCTCATCTGGGATCTACGAGCAGTACTTC.